This TCR beta chain was recorded in a study of cytotoxic CD8 clonotypes in ibrutinib-treated CLL. Libraries were prepared by immunoSEQ multiplex PCR; TCRdb keeps only in-frame clonotypes and omits some of them. The repertoire holds some 200,000 clones, with around 70% as singletons. The CDR3 runs 14 residues. Trimming stripped 5 bases from V and 8 bases from J, with 16 bases between. The germline V gene encodes CDR1 MNHEY and CDR2 SMNVEV (reference sequence). The genes are TRBV27 and TRBJ2-1; a weak D match, TRBD2 (8 bases). This TCR was sampled from a human donor with chronic lymphocytic leukemia. The sample was PBMCs, taken after 24 months of ibrutinib treatment. CDR3 DNA sequence: TGTGCCAGCAGTGGGGGGACTAGGGGGCATGAGCAGTTCTTC. Protein product: CASSGGTRGHEQFF.